The sample holds many counts of the clone carrying this T cell receptor (beta chain). The antigen remains unidentified. The CDR3 extends over 15 amino acids. The V gene lost 4 bases and the J gene lost 0 bases, with 13 bases spanning the gap. Looked up from germline, CDR1 is MNHNY and CDR2 is SVGAGI (reference sequence). These data belong to a study of T cells in Graves' hyperthyroidism and ophthalmopathy. The study left out patients who had uncontrolled infection, other autoimmune disease, pregnancy or lactation. Amplification of TCR beta CDR3 regions used RNA as the template. HTBI primers drove first-round RT-PCR of the TCR CDR3. TCRdb re-called the multiplex PCR reads with MiXCR, one entry per CDR3 protein. The sample lists 500,000 to 600,000 distinct CDR3 sequences; around 42% were seen once. The study, taken as a whole, reports: In validation, the model predicted ophthalmopathy. These predictions came a median about 6.8 months before onset. Also found in blood were most expanded thyroid clonotypes above 0.001.

Sequenced material: peripheral blood or thyroid tissue (not recorded which). The sequence derives from an adult woman with Graves' disease, either hyperthyroidism or ophthalmopathy (not recorded which). This chain uses TRBV6-6 with TRBJ2-7; TRBD1 is a possible D gene (6 bases). The CDR3 is CASSSHDRNSYEQYF. CDR3 sequence (DNA): TGTGCCAGCAGTTCACACGACAGGAACTCCTACGAGCAGTACTTC.